This T cell receptor beta chain is from a study of blood T cell repertoires in COVID-19. Looking at the study overall: Specimens from acute and convalescent COVID-19 originated in the United States, Italy and Spain. PBMCs, B-cell-depleted T cells, or T cells provided the cDNA or gDNA that made up the material.

In the source study's methods: The authors estimated nucleated cell counts from reference gene primer amplification. This table comes from immunoSEQ multiplex PCR, and its TCRdb copy is limited to in-frame clones, with some not included. Clone size and the V and J calls come from that table; the DNA yielded D and trimming. The sample has 120,000 or so clones, around 86% seen once. The V end lost 0 bases, the J end lost 1 base, and 17 bases lay between the germline ends. Per germline, CDR1 SGHRS and CDR2 YFSETQ. The CDR3 has 18 residues. Sequenced: peripheral blood. This clonotype was obtained from a man between 60 and 75 years old with acute or convalescent COVID-19. The gene calls are TRBV5-1 and TRBJ1-3; D unclear. The CDR3 coding sequence is TGCGCCAGCAGCTTGGTGGTGGGAGGAGGAACTTCTGGAAACACCATATATTTT. Amino acid sequence: CASSLVVGGGTSGNTIYF.